These 11 T cell receptor beta chains share one sample of origin, sequenced in a study of cytomegalovirus exposure and HLA in healthy donors. This table comes from immunoSEQ multiplex PCR, and its TCRdb copy is limited to in-frame clones, with some not included. The sample has about 120,000 clones; 88% are singletons. The specimen sequenced was PBMCs. Receptors were obtained from a woman aged 18 to 35 in good health and CMV-seropositive.

The V and J genes are TRBV7-9 and TRBJ2-1, with 9 bases matching TRBD2. J gave up 10 bases and V 0 bases, and 10 bases lay outside the gene matches. CDR3 length: 16 residues. CDR1 SEHNR and CDR2 FQNEAQ come from the germline V gene (reference sequence). CDR3 sequence reads: CASSLALAGGPREQFF. For the CDR3, the DNA is TGTGCCAGCAGCTTAGCGCTGGCGGGGGGGCCCCGAGAGCAGTTCTTC.

The chain employs TRBV15 and TRBJ2-6, with TRBD2 matching 11 bases. Germline lookup yields CDR1 LNHNV and CDR2 YYDKDF (reference sequence). CDR3 size: 19 residues. V was clipped by 5 bases and J by 0 bases; unmatched bases: 9. CDR3 protein: CATSHGLAGATSGANVLTF. The CDR3, as DNA: TGTGCCACCAGCCATGGACTAGCGGGCGCAACCTCTGGGGCCAACGTCCTGACTTTC. The complete variable domain, with remaining parts taken from reference TRBV15 and TRBJ2-6, reads DAMVIQNPRYQVTQFGKPVTLSCSQTLNHNVMYWYQQKSSQAPKLLFHYYDKDFNNEADTPDNFQSRRPNTSFCFLDIRSPGLGDTAMYLCATSHGLAGATSGANVLTFGAGSRLTVL.

The genes are TRBV11-3 and TRBJ2-3; D may be TRBD2 (7 bases). In germline, CDR1 is SGHNT, CDR2 YENEEA. V lost 7 bases and J 6 bases, leaving 17 bases between the germline ends. The CDR3 loop spans 14 amino acids. CDR3 nucleotides: TGTGCCAGCAATGGCGGGGGCATGGATGATACGCAGTATTTT. Its protein is CASNGGGMDDTQYF.

This chain links TRBV11-3 with TRBJ1-1; maybe TRBD1 (5 bases). Trimming took off 4 bases at V and 4 bases at J, with 19 bases between the two ends. Germline V lookup: CDR1 SGHNT, CDR2 YENEEA. There are 16 residues in the CDR3. In DNA form, the CDR3 reads TGTGCCAGCAGCTATCGACAGCGGGGATTAGCCACTGAAGCTTTCTTT. Translated, it gives CASSYRQRGLATEAFF. Looking up the rest from reference TRBV11-3 and TRBJ1-1 gives the full variable domain: EAGVVQSPRYKIIEKKQPVAFWCNPISGHNTLYWYLQNLGQGPELLIRYENEEAVDDSQLPKDRFSAERLKGVDSTLKIQPAELGDSAVYLCASSYRQRGLATEAFFGQGTRLTVV.

The chain combines TRBV5-6 with TRBJ1-1; tentatively, D is TRBD1 (5 bases). CDR1 is SGHDT, CDR2 YYEEEE, per germline. V lost 1 base to trimming and J lost 0 bases, with 13 bases between them. This CDR3 has 16 amino acids. CDR3 region: CASSLRRALMNTEAFF. CDR3 DNA sequence: TGTGCCAGCAGCTTGCGCAGGGCTCTCATGAACACTGAAGCTTTCTTT.

V is TRBV7-9 and J is TRBJ1-5; D is undetermined. Trimming pared 4 bases from V and 7 bases from J, leaving 11 bases between. The CDR3 consists of 13 residues. From germline, CDR1 is SEHNR and CDR2 FQNEAQ (reference sequence). The CDR3 nucleotides are TGTGCCAGCAGCTACCACGTCGGGCAGCCCCAGCATTTT. Residues: CASSYHVGQPQHF. Full variable domain (missing parts from reference TRBV7-9 and TRBJ1-5): DTGVSQNPRHKITKRGQNVTFRCDPISEHNRLYWYRQTLGQGPEFLTYFQNEAQLEKSRLLSDRFSAERPKGSFSTLEIQRTEQGDSAMYLCASSYHVGQPQHFGDGTRLSIL.

The rearrangement uses TRBV5-8 and TRBJ2-1; D possibly corresponds to TRBD2 (7 bases). Germline CDR1 is SGHTS and CDR2 is YDEGEE. The ends were cut back, 0 bases at V and 3 bases at J, with 13 bases in the middle. The CDR3 spans 16 residues. The CDR3, as DNA: TGTGCCAGCAGCTTGGTTCAGGGGACTATCTACAATGAGCAGTTCTTC. This codes for CASSLVQGTIYNEQFF. Using reference TRBV5-8 and TRBJ2-1 for the parts outside the CDR3, the full variable domain is EAGVTQSPTHLIKTRGQQATLRCSPISGHTSVYWYQQALGLGLQFLLWYDEGEERNRGNFPPRFSGRQFPNYSSELNVNALELEDSALYLCASSLVQGTIYNEQFFGPGTRLTVL.

The V gene is TRBV5-6, the J gene TRBJ1-5; D is ambiguous. V shed 4 bases and J shed 1 base, with 3 bases lying between them. This CDR3 comprises 12 residues. Germline V lookup: CDR1 SGHDT, CDR2 YYEEEE. CDR3 protein: CASSGSNQPQHF. The DNA of the CDR3 is TGTGCCAGCAGCGGCAGCAATCAGCCCCAGCATTTT.

Details on this clone: This same CDR3 is encoded by further DNA sequences in the sample. V and J are TRBV6-5 and TRBJ1-1; D call uncertain. The length of the CDR3 is 14 residues. CDR1 MNHEY and CDR2 SVGAGI come from the germline V gene. V lost 0 bases and J lost 0, with 5 bases in between. CDR3 protein: CASSYSALNTEAFF. In DNA form, the CDR3 reads TGTGCCAGCAGTTACTCGGCACTGAACACTGAAGCTTTCTTT.

CDR3 protein: CASSPSRGRTEAFF. The CDR3 bases are TGTGCCAGCTCACCCTCCAGGGGGCGGACTGAAGCTTTCTTT. This chain connects TRBV18 to TRBJ1-1; 8 bases are a match to TRBD1. The germline V gene encodes CDR1 KGHSH and CDR2 LQKENI. The J segment lost 5 bases and the V segment lost 3 bases, leaving 5 bases of the junction unmatched. This CDR3 has 14 residues.

This clone was observed a few times. The CDR3 sequence: CASSLAVYNEQFF. Written as DNA, the CDR3 is TGTGCCAGCTCATTAGCGGTTTACAATGAGCAGTTCTTC. V is TRBV27 and J is TRBJ2-1; maybe TRBD2 (6 bases). Germline V gene sequence: CDR1 MNHEY, CDR2 SMNVEV (reference sequence). V lost 8 bases to trimming and J lost 4 bases, with 12 bases between them. The CDR3 is made up of 13 amino acids.